Listed below are T cell receptor beta chains from one sample, sequenced in a study of blood T cell repertoires in COVID-19. Method: immunoSEQ multiplex PCR; TCRdb's copy keeps in-frame clones and lacks some. The table includes about 110,000 clones, about 85% detected once. Sequenced: peripheral blood. The source is a human donor in a cohort sampled during active COVID-19. The CDR3 runs from the conserved cysteine through the conserved F or W. The D gene is left open where the match is weak. The size field is filled for only some rows; it gives once, few, many or a size class.

TRBJ1-3	NA	NA	TRBV20-1	CSARPADTIYF	TGCAGTGCTAGACCTGCAGACACCATATATTTT
TRBJ1-6	once	NA	TRBV4-3	CASSLAATGVANSPLHF	TGCGCCAGCAGCCTTGCCGCCACAGGAGTTGCTAATTCACCCCTCCACTTT
TRBJ2-7	NA	TRBD2	TRBV27	CASSSRSGRAIGGAYEQYF	TGTGCCAGCAGTTCCAGGAGCGGGAGGGCCATCGGAGGGGCCTACGAGCAGTACTTC
TRBJ2-1	NA	NA	TRBV2	CASSNNEQFF	TGTGCCAGCAGCAACAATGAGCAGTTCTTC
TRBJ2-2	NA	TRBD1	TRBV7-3	CASSRTGPGGELFF	TGTGCCAGCAGCCGGACAGGGCCGGGCGGGGAGCTGTTTTTT
TRBJ1-2	NA	NA	TRBV24-1	CATSDPATGNSNGYTF	TGTGCCACCAGTGACCCGGCGACAGGAAACTCCAATGGCTACACCTTC
TRBJ1-4	NA	NA	TRBV9	CASSGQSATNEKLFF	TGTGCCAGCAGCGGACAGTCGGCAACTAATGAAAAACTGTTTTTT
TRBJ1-1	NA	TRBD1	TRBV4-2	CASSQEDRQNTEAFF	TGTGCCAGCAGCCAAGAGGACAGGCAGAACACTGAAGCTTTCTTT
TRBJ1-1	NA	NA	TRBV9	CASSGGGVNTEAFF	TGTGCCAGCAGCGGAGGGGGAGTGAACACTGAAGCTTTCTTT
TRBJ1-4	NA	TRBD1	TRBV7-9	CASSPGQATNEKLFF	TGTGCCAGCAGCCCTGGACAGGCAACTAATGAAAAACTGTTTTTT
TRBJ2-7	NA	TRBD2	TRBV7-2	CASSFSGAPYEQYF	TGTGCCAGCAGCTTTAGCGGGGCCCCCTACGAGCAGTACTTC
TRBJ2-3	NA	TRBD2	TRBV7-3	CASGTSGSTDTQYF	TGTGCCAGCGGGACTAGCGGGAGCACAGATACGCAGTATTTT
TRBJ1-4	NA	TRBD1	TRBV7-9	CASSRQGISTNEKLFF	TGTGCCAGCAGCAGACAGGGGATTTCAACTAATGAAAAACTGTTTTTT
TRBJ2-2	NA	NA	TRBV29-1	CSVEDIPTGELFF	TGCAGCGTTGAGGACATTCCCACCGGGGAGCTGTTTTTT
TRBJ2-5	NA	NA	TRBV15	CATSRLQETQYF	TGTGCCACCAGCAGACTTCAAGAGACCCAGTACTTC
TRBJ2-7	NA	NA	TRBV25-1	CASSESPNGRGEQYF	TGTGCCAGCAGTGAATCCCCTAACGGGAGAGGCGAGCAGTACTTC
TRBJ2-1	NA	TRBD2	TRBV4-1	CASSQLTSGRAGNEQFF	TGCGCCAGCAGCCAACTTACTAGCGGGAGGGCGGGGAATGAGCAGTTCTTC
TRBJ2-7	NA	TRBD1	TRBV19	CASSGGQGVHEQYF	TGTGCCAGCTCTGGGGGACAGGGGGTACACGAGCAGTACTTC
TRBJ2-7	NA	NA	TRBV7-9	CASSFEVRSRYF	TGTGCCAGCAGCTTCGAGGTCCGATCGAGGTACTTC
TRBJ2-5	NA	NA	TRBV21-1	CASSKGRTDQETQYF	TGTGCCAGCAGCAAAGGCAGAACCGACCAAGAGACCCAGTACTTC
TRBJ2-2	NA	TRBD2	TRBV6-5	CASSYGVGGSTGELFF	TGTGCCAGCAGTTACGGAGTCGGGGGGAGTACCGGGGAGCTGTTTTTT
TRBJ1-1	NA	NA	TRBV18	CASSPQPTGVAEAFF	TGTGCCAGCTCACCTCAGCCGACCGGAGTCGCTGAAGCTTTCTTT
TRBJ2-3	NA	TRBD1	TRBV5-1	CASSSGQGGTDTQYF	TGCGCCAGCAGCTCCGGACAGGGGGGGACAGATACGCAGTATTTT
TRBJ2-3	NA	TRBD1	TRBV6-2/TRBV6-3	CASSYSKGALRTDTQYF	TGTGCCAGCAGTTACTCGAAGGGGGCCCTACGCACAGATACGCAGTATTTT
TRBJ2-2	NA	TRBD1	TRBV7-8	CASSHNRDRAATGELFF	TGTGCCAGCAGCCACAACCGGGACAGGGCGGCAACCGGGGAGCTGTTTTTT
TRBJ2-1	NA	TRBD1	TRBV27	CASRRRTGDYNEQFF	TGTGCCAGCAGGAGGAGGACAGGCGATTACAATGAGCAGTTCTTC
TRBJ2-2	NA	NA	TRBV5-1	CASSRRDTGELFF	TGCGCCAGCAGCCGACGGGACACCGGGGAGCTGTTTTTT
TRBJ2-1	NA	TRBD2	TRBV6-5	CASSYRLAGYNEQFF	TGTGCCAGCAGTTACAGACTAGCGGGGTACAATGAGCAGTTCTTC
TRBJ2-5	NA	TRBD2	TRBV5-1	CASSQLAGTQETQYF	TGCGCCAGCAGCCAGCTAGCGGGGACTCAAGAGACCCAGTACTTC
TRBJ1-1	NA	TRBD1	TRBV2	CASSVTGENTEAFF	TGTGCCAGCAGCGTTACAGGGGAGAACACTGAAGCTTTCTTT
TRBJ2-5	NA	TRBD1	TRBV10-3	CAISESIGGGETQYF	TGTGCCATCAGTGAGTCGATAGGGGGCGGCGAGACCCAGTACTTC
TRBJ1-3	NA	TRBD1	TRBV7-8	CASSIYDRASSGNTIYF	TGTGCCAGCAGCATCTACGACAGGGCCAGCTCTGGAAACACCATATATTTT
TRBJ1-1	NA	NA	TRBV19	CASSHRDGYTEAFF	TGTGCCAGTAGTCACAGGGATGGGTACACTGAAGCTTTCTTT
TRBJ1-1	once	NA	TRBV7-6	CASSLSGYTEAFF	TGTGCCAGCAGCTTATCCGGTTACACTGAAGCTTTCTTT
TRBJ2-7	NA	NA	TRBV2	CASRLDPGAYEQYF	TGTGCCAGCAGGTTGGACCCGGGGGCCTACGAGCAGTACTTC
TRBJ1-5	NA	NA	TRBV25-1	CASSGGAGQPQHF	TGTGCCAGCAGTGGGGGCGCCGGTCAGCCCCAGCATTTT
TRBJ1-5	few	NA	TRBV7-8	CASSLAGQGLLNQPQHF	TGTGCCAGCAGCTTAGCGGGGCAAGGGCTGCTCAATCAGCCCCAGCATTTT
TRBJ1-6	NA	NA	TRBV28	CASSFTPPISESPLHF	TGTGCCAGCAGTTTCACCCCTCCTATCTCCGAATCACCCCTCCACTTT
TRBJ1-5	NA	TRBD1	TRBV7-9	CASSLSSGGASQPQHF	TGTGCCAGCAGCCTTTCCTCAGGGGGCGCATCCCAGCCCCAGCATTTT
TRBJ2-2	NA	TRBD1	TRBV19	CASSETGTGNTGELFF	TGTGCCAGTAGCGAAACCGGGACAGGGAACACCGGGGAGCTGTTTTTT
TRBJ1-1	NA	NA	TRBV7-3	CASSLRAGNTEAFF	TGTGCCAGCAGCTTAAGAGCAGGGAACACTGAAGCTTTCTTT
TRBJ2-3	NA	TRBD2	TRBV7-9	CASSLWREGRPDTQYF	TGTGCCAGCAGCTTATGGCGGGAGGGCCGCCCAGATACGCAGTATTTT
TRBJ1-1	NA	TRBD1	TRBV2	CASSRQGALNTEAFF	TGTGCCAGCAGTCGACAGGGGGCTTTGAACACTGAAGCTTTCTTT
TRBJ2-3	NA	TRBD1	TRBV6-2/TRBV6-3	CASSYSSPRGHTDTQYF	TGTGCCAGCAGTTACTCGAGTCCCAGGGGGCATACAGATACGCAGTATTTT
TRBJ2-5	NA	NA	TRBV7-2	CASSLAWQQETQYF	TGTGCCAGCAGCTTAGCGTGGCAGCAAGAGACCCAGTACTTC
TRBJ2-7	NA	TRBD1	TRBV28	CASSQTGGSYEQYF	TGTGCCAGCAGTCAGACAGGGGGCAGCTACGAGCAGTACTTC
TRBJ2-5	NA	TRBD2	TRBV3-1/TRBV3-2	CASSLRDYGPGETQYF	TGTGCCAGCAGCCTCCGGGACTATGGACCGGGAGAGACCCAGTACTTC
TRBJ2-3	NA	NA	TRBV5-8	CASSFIRDTQYF	TGTGCCAGCAGCTTCATCAGGGATACGCAGTATTTT